This T cell receptor (beta chain) was found in a study of blood T cell repertoires in COVID-19. About the study: Acute and convalescent COVID-19 samples came from the United States, Italy and Spain. From T cells, B-cell-depleted T cells, or PBMCs came the material, which was cDNA or gDNA.

The CDR3 loop spans 15 amino acids. J lost 5 bases, V lost 5 bases, and 8 bases had no gene match. The germline gives CDR1 MNHEY, CDR2 SMNVEV (reference sequence). Profiled with immunoSEQ multiplex PCR; TCRdb holds only in-frame clones, not every one. The sample yields about 49,000 clones, approximately 90% seen once. Sequenced material: peripheral blood. The receptor's source is a man aged 40-49 years with active COVID-19. This chain links TRBV27 with TRBJ2-5, with TRBD2 matching over 10 bases. The CDR3 here is CASSPEAGGEETQYF. The CDR3 nucleotides read TGTGCCAGCAGTCCCGAAGCGGGAGGGGAGGAGACCCAGTACTTC.